Each of the 11 T cell receptor beta chains below was sequenced from the same sample in a study of T cells in Graves' hyperthyroidism and ophthalmopathy. Amplification yielded TCR beta CDR3 regions, with RNA transcripts as the source. Primed by the HTBI set, a first-round RT-PCR was run on the TCR CDR3. TCRdb re-called the multiplex PCR reads with MiXCR, one entry per CDR3 protein. The table shows hundreds of thousands of distinct CDR3 sequences, with 20% to 25% occurring only once. The material sequenced was blood. The receptors shown here come from a man between 25 and 39 years old with Graves' ophthalmopathy.

The chain joins TRBV27 to TRBJ1-1; possible D gene TRBD1, 6 bases. The germline V and J ends were trimmed by 6 bases and 1 base, with 15 bases remaining between them. Looked up from germline, CDR1 is MNHEY and CDR2 is SMNVEV (reference sequence). CDR3 length equals 15 residues. The CDR3 here is CASSKNWGQNTEAFF. The CDR3, as DNA: TGTGCCAGCAGCAAAAACTGGGGACAGAACACTGAAGCTTTCTTT.

The chain combines TRBV7-2 with TRBJ2-7; 12 bases are a match to TRBD1. V was pared by 3 bases and J by 3 bases, with 12 bases of the junction left unmatched. Germline lookup yields CDR1 SGHTA and CDR2 FQGNSA. The CDR3 loop spans 18 amino acids. The CDR3 bases are TGTGCCAGCAGCTTTTCCCGGGACAGGGGGCCCATACACTACGAGCAGTACTTC. It yields the protein CASSFSRDRGPIHYEQYF. The whole variable domain, remainder taken from reference TRBV7-2 and TRBJ2-7, is GAGVSQSPSNKVTEKGKDVELRCDPISGHTALYWYRQSLGQGLEFLIYFQGNSAPDKSGLPSDRFSAERTGGSVSTLTIQRTQQEDSAVYLCASSFSRDRGPIHYEQYFGPGTRLTVT.

The V gene is TRBV12-3 or TRBV12-4, the J gene TRBJ2-1, with D possibly matching TRBD1 (6 bases). This CDR3 is 14 amino acids long. The V end lost 6 bases, the J end lost 8 bases, and 17 bases lay between the germline ends. This chain's CDR3 is CASSPGTHNYEQFF. The CDR3 DNA reads as TGTGCCAGCAGCCCCGGGACACATAACTATGAGCAGTTCTTC.

This clonotype has only a few counts. The V and J genes are TRBV28 and TRBJ1-1; D is unresolved. Trimming removed 6 bases at V and 0 bases at J, with 14 bases between. There are 15 residues in the CDR3. Germline-derived CDR1 and CDR2 are MDHEN and SYDVKM. The CDR3 loop reads CASRAPRAMNTEAFF. CDR3 DNA sequence: TGTGCCAGCAGAGCCCCCCGGGCGATGAACACTGAAGCTTTCTTT.

This clonotype was counted at least ten times. This rearrangement joins TRBV11-1 to TRBJ2-1, with a tentative D call TRBD2 (6 bases). Trimming cost V 4 bases and J 4 bases, with 20 bases left between them. This CDR3 is 17 amino acids long. CDR1 SGHAT and CDR2 FQDESV come from the germline V gene (reference sequence). The CDR3 sequence: CASSSSRGQRAYNEQFF. In DNA form, the CDR3 reads TGTGCCAGCAGCTCCTCTCGTGGTCAGCGGGCTTACAATGAGCAGTTCTTC.

This chain links TRBV3-2 with TRBJ2-7; the table's TRBD2 call for D was not verified on the DNA. TRBV3-2 is labeled a pseudogene. The CDR3 is 15 residues long. The CDR3: CASSQGTSVYYEQYF. CDR3 DNA: TGTGCCAGCAGCCAAGGGACTAGCGTTTACTACGAGCAGTACTTC.

In its sample, this clonotype was seen many times. The chain is built from TRBV5-1 and TRBJ1-1; D may be TRBD1 (6 bases). V was shortened by 5 bases and J by 7 bases, with 15 bases between the two germline ends. There are 13 residues in the CDR3. From germline, CDR1 is SGHRS and CDR2 YFSETQ. In DNA, the CDR3 is TGCGCCAGCAGTAGCCGGAGGGACATTGAAGCTTTCTTT. Translation: CASSSRRDIEAFF. The variable domain in full, completed from reference TRBV5-1 and TRBJ1-1, reads KAGVTQTPRYLIKTRGQQVTLSCSPISGHRSVSWYQQTPGQGLQFLFEYFSETQRNKGNFPGRFSGRQFSNSRSEMNVSTLELGDSALYLCASSSRRDIEAFFGQGTRLTVV.

CDR3 nucleotide sequence: TGTGCCAGCCGCCCCAGGGGGTTTGTCGCAGATACGCAGTATTTT. Translated, it gives CASRPRGFVADTQYF. The V and J genes are TRBV6-1 and TRBJ2-3, with 7 bases lining up with TRBD1. This CDR3 comprises 15 residues. The V and J ends lost 8 bases and 4 bases, in that order; junction bases with no gene match: 12. CDR1 is MNHNS and CDR2 is SASEGT in the germline V gene.

This clonotype was seen repeatedly, ten times or more. V gene TRBV6-5 combines with J gene TRBJ1-1, with 8 bases matching TRBD1. This CDR3 spans 16 amino acids. Germline CDR1 MNHEY, CDR2 SVGAGI. J was trimmed by 1 base and V by 1 base; bases with no gene match: 5. The CDR3 DNA follows: TGTGCCAGCAGTTACTTTGGGACAGGCGGGAACACTGAAGCTTTCTTT. Encoded protein: CASSYFGTGGNTEAFF.

This clonotype has at least ten counts. V is TRBV2 and J is TRBJ2-2; D is unresolved. The V gene's germline CDR1 is SNHLY and CDR2 FYNNEI. Trimming removed 6 bases from V and 4 bases from J, with 12 bases in between. The CDR3 is 14 amino acids. The CDR3 spells CASRLQAGTGELFF. Written as DNA, the CDR3 is TGTGCCAGCAGGTTACAAGCAGGCACCGGGGAGCTGTTTTTT. The entire variable domain, with the rest obtained from reference TRBV2 and TRBJ2-2, is as follows: EPEVTQTPSHQVTQMGQEVILRCVPISNHLYFYWYRQILGQKVEFLVSFYNNEISEKSEIFDDQFSVERPDGSNFTLKIRSTKLEDSAMYFCASRLQAGTGELFFGEGSRLTVL.

Turning to this clonotype: Since a much larger clone is just one base distant, this may be a read error. V usage is TRBV7-2 and J usage is TRBJ2-5; 12 bases match TRBD2. The junction had 15 bases not matched to a gene; V was cut back by 4 bases and J by 9 bases. CDR1 and CDR2 from the germline V gene are SGHTA and FQGNSA. The CDR3 covers 17 residues. The CDR3: CASSSGGLAGVPGAQYF. Written as DNA, the CDR3 is TGTGCCAGCAGCTCAGGGGGACTAGCGGGCGTTCCGGGGGCCCAGTACTTC.